These 23 T cell receptor beta chains were all obtained from the same sample, sequenced in a study of blood T cells in healthy people across ages. The second PCR ran about 6 to 12 cycles with a sample-barcoded 5' primer and J-beta primers. Each CDR3 protein is one row after TCRdb ran MiXCR on the 5' RACE reads. The sample lists hundreds of thousands of distinct CDR3 sequences; about 37% were seen once. Material: blood. The receptors derive from a man aged 18 to 30 in good health.

V usage is TRBV25-1 and J usage is TRBJ2-1, with no clear D. CDR1 and CDR2 (germline): MGHDK, SYGVNS. The length of the CDR3 is 14 residues. V lost 2 bases to trimming and J lost 8 bases, with 13 bases between them. CDR3 bases: TGTGCCAGCAGTGAAGAGGAAAAATACTATGAGCAGTTCTTC. It specifies CASSEEEKYYEQFF. The complete variable domain, with remaining parts taken from reference TRBV25-1 and TRBJ2-1, reads EADIYQTPRYLVIGTGKKITLECSQTMGHDKMYWYQQDPGMELHLIHYSYGVNSTEKGDLSSESTVSRIRTEHFPLTLESARPSHTSQYLCASSEEEKYYEQFFGPGTRLTVL.

This chain links TRBV13 with TRBJ2-7, with TRBD1 matching over 9 bases. V gave up 5 bases and J gave up 5 bases; unmatched junction bases: 7. Germline V CDR1 and CDR2: PRHDT, FYEKMQ (reference sequence). The CDR3 is 14 residues long. The CDR3 nucleotides read TGTGCCAGCAGCCCCCCGGGACAGGGTAACGAGCAGTACTTC. It is translated as CASSPPGQGNEQYF.

V gene TRBV6-1 combines with J gene TRBJ2-1, with TRBD2 matching over 10 bases. The germline V gene has CDR1 MNHNS and CDR2 SASEGT. J lost 7 bases, V lost 11 bases, and 11 bases had no gene match. The CDR3 is 14 amino acids. The CDR3 bases are TGTGCCGGGGATCTAGCGGGGGCCGGTAATGAGCAGTTCTTC. Translation gives CAGDLAGAGNEQFF.

This clonotype was observed many times. V gene TRBV10-3 combines with J gene TRBJ2-1, with 8 bases that match TRBD1. V lost 7 bases and J lost 6; bases outside the gene matches: 11. Germline values: CDR1 ENHRY, CDR2 SYGVKD. The CDR3 runs to 15 residues. This chain's CDR3 is CAIMSSGTGSNEQFF. In nucleotides, the CDR3 is TGTGCCATCATGTCTTCCGGGACAGGATCCAATGAGCAGTTCTTC.

The V gene is TRBV20-1, the J gene TRBJ1-4; tentatively, D is TRBD1 (5 bases). Germline loops: CDR1 DFQATT, CDR2 SNEGSKA (reference sequence). This CDR3 spans 16 amino acids. Trimming pared 0 bases from V and 7 bases from J, leaving 18 bases between. This chain's CDR3 is CSARDLGQGVGEKLFF. The CDR3 coding sequence is TGCAGTGCTAGAGATCTAGGGCAGGGTGTTGGTGAAAAACTGTTTTTT.

V usage is TRBV2 and J usage is TRBJ2-3, with D perhaps TRBD1 (5 bases). Germline V gene data show CDR1 as SNHLY and CDR2 as FYNNEI. The CDR3 is made up of 13 amino acids. Between the trimmed V and J ends, which lost 4 bases and 6 bases, there was a span of 11 bases. CDR3 residues: CASSVFSGDTQYF. The CDR3 DNA reads TGTGCCAGCAGTGTGTTCTCAGGGGATACGCAGTATTTT. Looking up the rest from reference TRBV2 and TRBJ2-3 gives the full variable domain: EPEVTQTPSHQVTQMGQEVILRCVPISNHLYFYWYRQILGQKVEFLVSFYNNEISEKSEIFDDQFSVERPDGSNFTLKIRSTKLEDSAMYFCASSVFSGDTQYFGPGTRLTVL.

V usage is TRBV12-3 or TRBV12-4 and J usage is TRBJ1-6; D possibly corresponds to TRBD1 (5 bases). There are 14 residues in the CDR3. V was pared by 10 bases and J by 5 bases, with 15 bases between. The CDR3 protein is CATRRVGDNSPLHF. CDR3 DNA sequence: TGTGCCACCAGGAGGGTAGGGGATAATTCACCCCTCCACTTT.

The V call is TRBV29-1, the J call TRBJ1-1, with D perhaps matching TRBD1 (5 bases). V lost 6 bases to trimming and J lost 3 bases, with 17 bases between them. Per the germline V gene, CDR1 is SQVTM and CDR2 is ANQGSEA. The CDR3 extends over 14 amino acids. DNA for the CDR3: TGCAGCGTCAGGGACTCCCCCGAGGACACTGAAGCTTTCTTT. This translates into CSVRDSPEDTEAFF.

The J gene is TRBJ2-5, the V gene TRBV11-2, with 7 bases matching TRBD1. Germline-derived CDR1 and CDR2 are SGHAT and FQNNGV. There are 15 residues in the CDR3. Trimming at V came to 4 bases and at J to 5 bases, leaving 10 bases not matched to a gene. The CDR3 region has the DNA TGTGCCAGCAGCTCGACAGGGAGTCTGGAGGAGACCCAGTACTTC. It is translated as CASSSTGSLEETQYF.

Only a few counts were recorded for this clonotype. The rearrangement uses TRBV5-1 and TRBJ1-2, with a tentative D call TRBD1 (6 bases). V lost 5 bases to trimming and J lost 8 bases, with 16 bases between them. The CDR3 has 13 residues. Germline values: CDR1 SGHRS, CDR2 YFSETQ. CDR3: CASRQEGERGYTF. The CDR3 coding sequence is TGCGCCAGCAGACAAGAGGGGGAGAGAGGCTACACCTTC.

The chain is built from TRBV6-1 and TRBJ2-7, with TRBD2 matching 8 bases. This CDR3 has 18 amino acids. V trimming: 6 bases; J trimming: 7 bases; junction bases outside the gene matches: 23. Germline CDR1 and CDR2: MNHNS and SASEGT. The CDR3 spells CASSRRHTRGAGAMEQYF. CDR3 DNA: TGTGCCAGCAGCCGGAGGCATACTCGGGGAGCGGGAGCCATGGAGCAGTACTTC.

This clonotype turned up a few times. The J gene is TRBJ1-2, the V gene TRBV7-2; D is uncertain. The V end lost 1 base, the J end lost 6 bases, and 15 bases lay between the germline ends. Germline CDR1 is SGHTA and CDR2 is FQGNSA. The CDR3 loop spans 15 amino acids. For the CDR3, the DNA is TGTGCCAGCAGCTTAGGAGGGTCAGCGAGGGATGGCTACACCTTC. It codes for CASSLGGSARDGYTF. The full variable domain, in which reference TRBV7-2 and TRBJ1-2 provide the parts outside the CDR3, is GAGVSQSPSNKVTEKGKDVELRCDPISGHTALYWYRQSLGQGLEFLIYFQGNSAPDKSGLPSDRFSAERTGGSVSTLTIQRTQQEDSAVYLCASSLGGSARDGYTFGSGTRLTVV.

This clonotype was picked up many times. The chain is built from TRBV12-3 or TRBV12-4 and TRBJ2-1; possible D gene TRBD1, 6 bases. Between the trimmed V and J ends, which lost 6 bases and 3 bases, there was a span of 9 bases. This CDR3 contains 13 residues. The CDR3 sequence: CASRPDSYNEQFF. The CDR3 DNA sequence: TGTGCCAGCAGACCGGACAGCTACAATGAGCAGTTCTTC.

This clonotype was seen at least ten times. The V call is TRBV5-1, the J call TRBJ2-3; 9 nucleotides align to TRBD1. This CDR3 contains 14 residues. CDR1 is SGHRS, CDR2 YFSETQ, per germline. V dropped 2 bases and J dropped 3; count of bases not matched to a gene: 1. This chain's CDR3 is CASSLQGATDTQYF. The DNA of the CDR3 is TGCGCCAGCAGCTTACAGGGGGCTACAGATACGCAGTATTTT.

The rearrangement uses TRBV4-2 and TRBJ2-7; 9 nucleotides match TRBD2. The J segment lost 2 bases and the V segment lost 0 bases, leaving 14 bases of the junction unmatched. The CDR3 sequence is 19 residues long. Germline values: CDR1 LGHNA, CDR2 YNFKEQ. CDR3 bases: TGTGCCAGCAGCCAAGATCTTAAGGCTAGCGGGGAGGAAACCTACGAGCAGTACTTC. This codes for CASSQDLKASGEETYEQYF.

Points on this clonotype: Possible read error: a much larger clone is one base away. The rearrangement joins TRBV29-1 to TRBJ2-1; D is perhaps TRBD1 (5 bases). V was cut by 0 bases and J by 11 bases, with 11 bases left in between. The CDR3 contains 12 residues. Germline loops: CDR1 SQVTM, CDR2 ANQGSEA. The CDR3 sequence is CSVEDPGIKQFF. The CDR3 DNA reads TGCAGCGTTGAAGACCCAGGGATTAAGCAGTTCTTC.

The chain recombines TRBV6-5 with TRBJ2-2; no clear D. The CDR3 totals 13 residues. CDR1 and CDR2 (germline): MNHEY, SVGAGI. The V end was cut by 2 bases, the J end by 6 bases, with 7 bases between. The CDR3 DNA sequence: TGTGCCAGCAGTTACCAAGTGCCCGGGGAGCTGTTTTTT. This gives the protein CASSYQVPGELFF.

The CDR3: CASSSLSHRTDTQYF. As DNA, the CDR3 is TGTGCCAGCAGTTCTCTCTCCCACCGCACAGATACGCAGTATTTT. J is TRBJ2-3 and V is TRBV6-6; D ambiguous. Trimming removed 4 bases from V and 1 base from J, with 12 bases in between. The germline CDR1 and CDR2 sequences are MNHNY and SVGAGI (reference sequence). There are 15 residues in the CDR3.

This clonotype came up a few times. The chain links TRBV4-2 to TRBJ2-3, with no clear D. Germline assignment: CDR1 LGHNA and CDR2 YNFKEQ. This CDR3 region has 15 residues. Trimming shortened V by 1 base and J by 2 bases, and 10 bases separated the two germline ends. CDR3 coding DNA: TGTGCCAGCAGCCAAGGAGCAGCTACCACAGATACGCAGTATTTT. Encoded protein: CASSQGAATTDTQYF.

The V gene is TRBV4-1, the J gene TRBJ2-7, with a weak D call TRBD1 (6 bases). In germline, CDR1 is MGHRA, CDR2 YSYEKL. This CDR3 contains 16 residues. V lost 1 base and J 2 bases, leaving 15 bases between the germline ends. For the CDR3, the DNA is TGCGCCAGCAGCCAAGGACCGAACAGGGTGCCCTACGAGCAGTACTTC. This gives the protein CASSQGPNRVPYEQYF.

This chain links TRBV5-1 with TRBJ1-2; TRBD1 might be the D (5 bases). The CDR3 totals 13 residues. Germline lookup yields CDR1 SGHRS and CDR2 YFSETQ. V lost 3 bases and J 8 bases, leaving 14 bases between the germline ends. The CDR3 DNA sequence: TGCGCCAGCAGCTGGGGGGACGGTCTCGGCTACACCTTC. As protein: CASSWGDGLGYTF.

This clonotype was counted a few times. The chain uses TRBV29-1 and TRBJ2-5; D might be TRBD2 (5 bases). Per the germline V gene, CDR1 is SQVTM and CDR2 is ANQGSEA. V was clipped by 6 bases and J by 1 base, with 18 bases between them. The CDR3 loop spans 15 amino acids. In DNA form, the CDR3 reads TGCAGCGTACCCAAGGTGGGGAGTCTCCAAGAGACCCAGTACTTC. This codes for CSVPKVGSLQETQYF.

This clonotype was detected a few times. The V gene is TRBV12-3 or TRBV12-4, the J gene TRBJ2-7; perhaps D is TRBD1 or TRBD2 (6 bases each). The length of the CDR3 is 14 residues. The germline V and J ends were trimmed by 5 bases and 9 bases, with 20 bases remaining between them. Here the CDR3 DNA reads TGTGCCAGCAGTGGAGGGGGTTTCGGGGCGACGCAGTACTTC. Translating it yields CASSGGGFGATQYF.